The entry below describes one T cell receptor (beta chain). The data belong to a study of technical replicates of blood from a handful of donors. J was trimmed by 0 bases and V by 2 bases; bases with no gene match: 10. Germline CDR1 reads SGDLS; CDR2 reads YYNGEE. The CDR3 runs 18 residues. Profiling relied on immunoSEQ multiplex PCR, and the TCRdb table lists in-frame clones only, not all of them. The repertoire has tens of thousands of clones, just under 97% of them found once; the top ten carry less than 0.25%. Source material: T cells isolated from PBMCs. This chain links TRBV9 with TRBJ1-4; 7 bases line up with TRBD1. The receptor was isolated from a human donor in good health. The CDR3 is CASSVQRSGGSTNEKLFF. Here the CDR3 DNA reads TGTGCCAGCAGCGTTCAACGATCAGGGGGTTCAACTAATGAAAAACTGTTTTTT.